Listed below are T cell receptor beta chains from one sample, sequenced in a study of blood T cells in healthy people across ages. TCRdb independently ran MiXCR on the 5' RACE reads; one entry per CDR3 protein. The sample lists around 1.5 million distinct CDR3 sequences; 42% were seen once. The sample taken for sequencing was blood. These TCRs come from a woman aged 18-30 years in good health. CDR3s include the opening cysteine and the closing phenylalanine or tryptophan. D genes are given only for firm matches. Where a row states a size, it is once, few, many or the class of an expanded clone; other rows omit it.

TRBV12-3/TRBV12-4,TRBD1,few,TRBJ2-3,TGTGCCAGCAGTTTGGGACAGGGGAATACGCAGTATTTT,CASSLGQGNTQYF
TRBV12-3/TRBV12-4,.,.,TRBJ1-2,TGTGCCAGCAGTTTATGGGGGGCGAAAGGCCATGGCTACACCTTC,CASSLWGAKGHGYTF
TRBV20-1,TRBD2,.,TRBJ2-2,TGCAGTGCTAGAGTCCCGGGGAGGGAGGCCGGGGAGCTGTTTTTT,CSARVPGREAGELFF
TRBV5-1,.,few,TRBJ2-1,TGCGCCAGCAGTTCGGGGGGACAGGCCTACAATGAGCAGTTCTTC,CASSSGGQAYNEQFF
TRBV20-1,TRBD1,.,TRBJ1-5,TGCAGTGCTAGAGCCGACCCCGGGACAGGGGACCAGCCCCAGCATTTT,CSARADPGTGDQPQHF
TRBV20-1,.,.,TRBJ2-7,TGCAGTGGGGCGCCGGGTCTCCCCTACGAGCAGTACTTC,CSGAPGLPYEQYF
TRBV28,.,few,TRBJ2-7,TGTGCCAGCAGTTTAGTTTCAGGGATCAGCCCCTACGAGCAGTACTTC,CASSLVSGISPYEQYF
TRBV19,.,.,TRBJ1-1,TGTGCTTCTTTGCGTTACACTGAAGCTTTCTTT,CASLRYTEAFF
TRBV7-2,.,.,TRBJ2-7,TGTGCCAGCAGCTCCCCCAAACAGGGTCCCAGGTTGGGCGAGCAGTACTTC,CASSSPKQGPRLGEQYF
TRBV20-1,.,.,TRBJ2-7,TGCAGTGCTCCACCTTCCGGGGGAAACAATGAGCAGTACTTC,CSAPPSGGNNEQYF
TRBV9,.,.,TRBJ1-6,TGTGCCAGCAGCGTAGAAGGGGCCGGTTCACCCCTCCACTTT,CASSVEGAGSPLHF
TRBV3-1,.,.,TRBJ1-1,TGTGCCAGCAGCCATCGGGGGACGGTTGAAGCTTTCTTT,CASSHRGTVEAFF
TRBV20-1,.,few,TRBJ1-5,TGCAGTGCTAGAGACAGGGGAAGGCAGCCCCAGCATTTT,CSARDRGRQPQHF
TRBV7-2,TRBD1,.,TRBJ1-1,TGTGCCAGCAAGTATGGGACAGTCATTGGTGGGACTGAAGCTTTCTTT,CASKYGTVIGGTEAFF
TRBV27,.,.,TRBJ1-4,TGTGCCAGCAGTCCCACATCCCCAGGGGTCGGAGAAAAACTGTTTTTT,CASSPTSPGVGEKLFF
TRBV6-1,.,.,TRBJ2-3,TGTGCCAGCAGTGACCACGAGGGATCTAGCACAGATACGCAGTATTTT,CASSDHEGSSTDTQYF
TRBV12-5,TRBD2,few,TRBJ2-5,TGTGCTAGTGGTCGTAGCGGGGGAGTACTCCAAGAGACCCAGTACTTC,CASGRSGGVLQETQYF
TRBV5-1,.,.,TRBJ1-6,TGCGCCAGCAGGGATGGGACGGACAATTCACCCCTCCACTTT,CASRDGTDNSPLHF
TRBV4-1,.,few,TRBJ2-1,TGCGCCAGCAGCCAAGAAGGGCGGGGACGGCGAAATGAGCAGTTCTTC,CASSQEGRGRRNEQFF
TRBV29-1,TRBD2,few,TRBJ2-2,TGCAGCGTCCGACTAGCGGGGGGTACGAACACCGGGGAGCTGTTTTTT,CSVRLAGGTNTGELFF